One T cell receptor beta chain is described in this entry. Its binding antigen is unknown. No base-level quality is on record; no much larger clone is a single base apart. Between the V and J ends, shortened by 6 bases and 0 bases respectively, the junction contains 9 bases. Based on the germline V gene, the CDR1 and CDR2 sequences are SGHRS and YFSETQ. The CDR3 spans 13 residues, from the cysteine through the phenylalanine. CDR3 DNA only is kept here, 39 bases in frame from base 1. The goal of deep resolution MiSeq sequencing was a depth between 1 in 1 million and 1 in 200,000 T cells, and coverage averaged 10x per clonotype. TCR beta libraries were generated with the immunoSEQ hsTCRB Kit. The published analysis was carried out like this. Data were analyzed with ImmunoSEQ Data Assistant and ImmunoSEQ Analyzer, with V, D and J genes assigned per IMGT definitions. Clonality, with values ranging from 0 to 1, was calculated as one minus the normalized Shannon entropy of productive rearrangement frequencies. Only overrepresented clonotypes making up at least 0.05% of each patient's repertoire were included in the public clonotype analysis. Repertoires from approximately 12 age-matched healthy donors in immuneACCESS were used as clonality controls. TCRdb took this table from immuneACCESS and kept in-frame rearrangements with V and J called. Such tables lack part of the clones; where checked against another copy, unresolved V genes explain under half of the gap, and the rest is unexplained. Clone size and V and J calls were adopted from that table, with D and trimming inferred from the DNA. This sample lists some 200,000 clones; 70% were detected once. The top ten clonotypes cover roughly 5.8% of the sample.

The data were taken from a study of cytotoxic CD8 clonotypes in ibrutinib-treated CLL (dated by TCRdb to 2020 to 2023). A note on the overall study: The cohort included some 14 treatment-naive and 11 relapsed/refractory patients; about 18 were IGHV unmutated. Response samples were taken after a median of 12 months on treatment, ranging from 6 to 36 months. Partial responses were observed in about 25 patients and complete responses in 2; after a median follow-up of around 68 months, remission was maintained in approximately 15 patients and progression was observed in some twelve. Cryopreserved peripheral blood mononuclear cells were obtained prior to treatment, at the time of response, and at either disease progression or sustained remission. Of the 85 to 90 participants in the trial, about 26 had longitudinal samples available. On average, each sample yielded roughly 260,000 productive templates and 85,000 to 95,000 productive rearrangements. Patients were still on ibrutinib when every remission and progressive disease sample was collected. General findings and caveats noted by the study authors: At ibrutinib response clonality went up, during sustained remission it held steady, and at progression it dropped back toward baseline. Baseline clonality exceeded that of age-matched healthy donors and correlated strongly with circulating CD8+ T-cell counts. Public clonotypes were rare and either shrank or stayed stable during treatment, and the rise in clonality at ibrutinib response reflected expansion of private clonotypes. Sustained-remission and progressing patients did not have matched sampling times, and lymph node repertoires were not examined.

The time point label here, explained by the study, means: eleven to twelve months on ibrutinib. For TCR beta library preparation, 1.5 to 2 micrograms of genomic DNA were extracted from the cryopreserved PBMCs. Longitudinal blood samples from CLL patients receiving ibrutinib monotherapy were subjected to high-throughput TCR beta sequencing. Patients were enrolled in a phase 2 open-label single-center ibrutinib monotherapy trial. The sequence was collected from a human donor with chronic lymphocytic leukemia. The chain joins TRBV5-1 to TRBJ1-1, with the D gene too uncertain to name. Sample: PBMCs, taken after 12 months of ibrutinib treatment. The DNA is TGCGCCAGCATGGAACCCATGAACACTGAAGCTTTCTTT. This is translated as CASMEPMNTEAFF.